The rows below give T cell receptor beta chains drawn from one sample of a study of patients and donors after allogeneic stem cell transplantation. From the RT-PCR reads, TCRdb called clonotypes with MiXCR, one entry per CDR3 protein. Of roughly 140,000 distinct CDR3 sequences listed, over 35% are singletons. The sample consisted of blood, either unsorted or a sorted T cell fraction (not recorded which). Receptors originate from a human donor who was either an allogeneic HSCT recipient or a stem cell or donor lymphocyte infusion donor (not recorded which). It is not recorded whose cells these are; they may come from a transplant donor. Both conserved end residues are part of each CDR3. The D gene is left open where the match is weak. A row's size may be missing; if present it is once, few, many or a size class.

D: .
J: TRBJ1-6
size: .
V: TRBV7-9
CDR3: CASSSHRARDSPLHF
DNA: TGTGCCAGCAGCTCTCACAGGGCCCGAGACTCACCCCTCCACTTT

D: TRBD1
J: TRBJ1-6
size: few
V: TRBV7-8
CDR3: CASSLESRDREGSPLHF
DNA: TGTGCCAGCAGCTTGGAGTCCCGGGACAGGGAGGGCTCACCCCTCCACTTT

D: TRBD1
J: TRBJ2-1
size: few
V: TRBV4-3
CDR3: CASSLSRGSYNEQFF
DNA: TGCGCCAGCAGCCTCTCCAGGGGGTCCTACAATGAGCAGTTCTTC

D: .
J: TRBJ1-1
size: .
V: TRBV7-9
CDR3: CASSLQPGTTEAFF
DNA: TGTGCCAGCAGCTTACAGCCAGGGACCACTGAAGCTTTCTTT

D: .
J: TRBJ2-5
size: .
V: TRBV6-2/TRBV6-3
CDR3: CASTLTRETQYF
DNA: TGTGCCAGCACCCTCACGCGGGAGACCCAGTACTTC

D: .
J: TRBJ2-3
size: .
V: TRBV6-1
CDR3: CASSALGGGGTDTQYF
DNA: TGTGCCAGCAGTGCCCTTGGAGGGGGTGGCACAGATACGCAGTATTTT

D: .
J: TRBJ1-5
size: few
V: TRBV4-1
CDR3: CASSQALREVWHQPQHF
DNA: TGCGCCAGCAGCCAGGCGCTTCGGGAGGTGTGGCATCAGCCCCAGCATTTT

D: .
J: TRBJ2-1
size: .
V: TRBV12-3/TRBV12-4
CDR3: CASKASSYNEQFF
DNA: TGTGCCAGCAAGGCGAGCTCCTACAATGAGCAGTTCTTC

D: .
J: TRBJ2-2
size: few
V: TRBV28
CDR3: CASSQGDTGELFF
DNA: TGTGCCAGCAGCCAAGGGGACACCGGGGAGCTGTTTTTT

D: .
J: TRBJ1-5
size: few
V: TRBV20-1
CDR3: CSANQGHGPSNQPQHF
DNA: TGCAGTGCGAATCAGGGGCACGGACCGAGCAATCAGCCCCAGCATTTT

D: .
J: TRBJ2-1
size: once
V: TRBV12-3/TRBV12-4
CDR3: CASSPGVVVYNEQFF
DNA: TGTGCCAGCAGCCCCGGGGTGGTGGTTTACAATGAGCAGTTCTTC

D: TRBD2
J: TRBJ2-5
size: .
V: TRBV27
CDR3: CASSSQTSGGRETQYF
DNA: TGTGCCAGCAGTTCCCAGACTAGCGGGGGGAGGGAGACCCAGTACTTC

D: .
J: TRBJ1-6
size: .
V: TRBV12-3/TRBV12-4
CDR3: CASSLKVESPLHF
DNA: TGTGCCAGCAGCTTAAAAGTGGAATCACCCCTCCACTTT

D: .
J: TRBJ2-5
size: .
V: TRBV4-1
CDR3: CASSQEGSGTGTQYF
DNA: TGCGCCAGCAGCCAAGAAGGTTCAGGGACGGGGACCCAGTACTTC

D: TRBD2
J: TRBJ2-7
size: .
V: TRBV20-1
CDR3: CSARFPGGQKSHEQYF
DNA: TGCAGTGCTAGATTCCCGGGGGGTCAGAAGTCCCACGAGCAGTACTTC

D: .
J: TRBJ2-5
size: .
V: TRBV4-2
CDR3: CASSTRTPPETQYF
DNA: TGTGCCAGCAGCACTCGGACTCCACCAGAGACCCAGTACTTC

D: .
J: TRBJ1-1
size: few
V: TRBV5-1
CDR3: CASSFNGAMNTEAFF
DNA: TGCGCCAGCAGCTTCAATGGGGCTATGAACACTGAAGCTTTCTTT

D: .
J: TRBJ1-1
size: .
V: TRBV7-2
CDR3: CASSRGRRNTEAFF
DNA: TGTGCCAGCAGCCGGGGACGTAGGAACACTGAAGCTTTCTTT

D: .
J: TRBJ2-7
size: few
V: TRBV20-1
CDR3: CSARGQDYEQYF
DNA: TGCAGTGCTAGAGGACAGGATTACGAGCAGTACTTC

D: TRBD1
J: TRBJ1-6
size: few
V: TRBV6-1
CDR3: CASSPDRVVLNSPLHF
DNA: TGTGCCAGCAGCCCCGACAGGGTAGTCCTTAATTCACCCCTCCACTTT

D: .
J: TRBJ1-3
size: .
V: TRBV20-1
CDR3: CSLGTVGNTIYF
DNA: TGCAGTCTAGGGACCGTTGGAAACACCATATATTTT

D: .
J: TRBJ2-5
size: .
V: TRBV20-1
CDR3: CSARDPQRKTQYF
DNA: TGCAGTGCTAGAGATCCCCAAAGGAAGACCCAGTACTTC

D: .
J: TRBJ1-5
size: .
V: TRBV20-1
CDR3: CSATPVGSGQPQHF
DNA: TGCAGTGCCACCCCAGTGGGTTCGGGGCAGCCCCAGCATTTT

D: .
J: TRBJ2-1
size: .
V: TRBV11-2
CDR3: CASSLEGYNEQFF
DNA: TGTGCCAGCAGCTTAGAGGGTTACAATGAGCAGTTCTTC

D: TRBD1
J: TRBJ2-7
size: .
V: TRBV28
CDR3: CASSLGDSTYEQYF
DNA: TGTGCCAGCAGTCTAGGGGACAGTACCTACGAGCAGTACTTC

D: .
J: TRBJ1-6
size: .
V: TRBV28
CDR3: CASSNQGEAVSPLHF
DNA: TGTGCCAGCAGTAACCAAGGGGAAGCCGTTTCACCCCTCCACTTT

D: .
J: TRBJ1-5
size: many
V: TRBV10-3
CDR3: CAISDFRTVNQPQHF
DNA: TGTGCCATCAGTGATTTCAGGACCGTCAATCAGCCCCAGCATTTT

D: .
J: TRBJ1-5
size: .
V: TRBV5-1
CDR3: CASSRAGGTQPQHF
DNA: TGCGCCAGCAGCCGCGCGGGGGGGACTCAGCCCCAGCATTTT

D: .
J: TRBJ1-1
size: .
V: TRBV6-5
CDR3: CASSELPTANAEAFF
DNA: TGTGCCAGCAGTGAATTACCGACAGCGAACGCTGAAGCTTTCTTT

D: .
J: TRBJ2-1
size: .
V: TRBV12-5
CDR3: CASGPTQVRISEQFF
DNA: TGTGCTAGTGGCCCCACGCAGGTTCGGATTAGTGAGCAGTTCTTC

D: TRBD1
J: TRBJ2-3
size: .
V: TRBV18
CDR3: CASSPPGQITDTQYF
DNA: TGTGCCAGCTCACCACCGGGACAGATAACAGATACGCAGTATTTT

D: .
J: TRBJ1-2
size: few
V: TRBV6-4
CDR3: CASSVNGGSNYGYTF
DNA: TGTGCCAGCAGCGTTAACGGAGGATCTAACTATGGCTACACCTTC

D: .
J: TRBJ2-1
size: .
V: TRBV4-2
CDR3: CASSQEGDGQFF
DNA: TGTGCCAGCAGCCAGGAGGGGGATGGGCAGTTCTTC

D: .
J: TRBJ1-6
size: .
V: TRBV12-3/TRBV12-4
CDR3: CASSEQGVNSPLHF
DNA: TGTGCCAGCAGTGAACAGGGTGTGAATTCACCCCTCCACTTT

D: TRBD1
J: TRBJ2-4
size: .
V: TRBV12-3/TRBV12-4
CDR3: CASSLARDRGNIQYF
DNA: TGTGCCAGCAGTTTAGCCCGGGACAGGGGAAACATTCAGTACTTC

D: .
J: TRBJ1-3
size: few
V: TRBV15
CDR3: CATSRESELLDGNTIYF
DNA: TGTGCCACCAGCAGAGAATCCGAGCTTTTAGATGGAAACACCATATATTTT

D: .
J: TRBJ2-5
size: .
V: TRBV6-1
CDR3: CASSWTIQETQYF
DNA: TGTGCCAGCAGCTGGACAATTCAAGAGACCCAGTACTTC

D: .
J: TRBJ1-2
size: .
V: TRBV3-1
CDR3: CASSQDTISYGYTF
DNA: TGTGCCAGCAGCCAAGATACAATAAGCTATGGCTACACCTTC

D: .
J: TRBJ1-5
size: few
V: TRBV12-3/TRBV12-4
CDR3: CASSFGRGGFSNQPQHF
DNA: TGTGCCAGCAGTTTTGGCAGGGGAGGATTTAGCAATCAGCCCCAGCATTTT

D: .
J: TRBJ1-2
size: few
V: TRBV7-9
CDR3: CASSPTTNYGYTF
DNA: TGTGCCAGCAGCCCGACAACTAACTATGGCTACACCTTC

D: .
J: TRBJ2-2
size: few
V: TRBV5-1
CDR3: CASSYTSPGELFF
DNA: TGCGCCAGCAGCTACACTAGCCCCGGGGAGCTGTTTTTT

D: .
J: TRBJ1-1
size: few
V: TRBV29-1
CDR3: CSVHRQSMNTEAFF
DNA: TGCAGCGTTCACCGACAGTCCATGAACACTGAAGCTTTCTTT

D: .
J: TRBJ1-1
size: .
V: TRBV6-6
CDR3: CASSVRDTEAFF
DNA: TGTGCCAGCAGTGTCCGGGACACTGAAGCTTTCTTT

D: .
J: TRBJ1-5
size: .
V: TRBV20-1
CDR3: CSAPGRSGNQPQHF
DNA: TGCAGTGCTCCAGGAAGGTCGGGCAATCAGCCCCAGCATTTT

D: .
J: TRBJ1-1
size: many
V: TRBV24-1
CDR3: CATSDRLNTEAFF
DNA: TGTGCCACCAGTGATAGGTTGAACACTGAAGCTTTCTTT